Listed below are T cell receptor beta chains from one sample, sequenced in a study of blood T cells in healthy people across ages. One entry per CDR3 protein, called by TCRdb with MiXCR from the 5' RACE reads. The table has hundreds of thousands of distinct CDR3 sequences, under 30% seen once; the top ten hold around a sixth. Source material: blood. These receptors came from a woman older than 75 in good health. Each CDR3 is given with its conserved first and last residue. D genes are given only for firm matches. Clone size appears in some rows only: once, few, many, or a class for an expanded clone.

V gene	clone size	D gene	J gene	CDR3 DNA	CDR3 protein
TRBV20-1	many	.	TRBJ1-2	TGCAGTGCTGCCAGGGACATCGGCTATGGCTACACCTTC	CSAARDIGYGYTF
TRBV7-8	.	.	TRBJ1-5	TGTGCCAGCAGCAAAGCGGACAGACTCAATCAGCCCCAGCATTTT	CASSKADRLNQPQHF
TRBV28	.	TRBD1	TRBJ2-3	TGTGCCAGCAGTTCCAACCTCAGGGGGCGCGGAAATCGGGATACGCAGTATTTT	CASSSNLRGRGNRDTQYF
TRBV20-1	once	TRBD2	TRBJ2-3	TGCAGTGCCCCAGCTAGCGGGGGTAGCACAGATACGCAGTATTTT	CSAPASGGSTDTQYF
TRBV2	many	.	TRBJ1-2	TGTGCCAGCAGTGAAGCGACAGTCTATGGCTACACCTTC	CASSEATVYGYTF
TRBV5-1	many	.	TRBJ2-7	TGCGCCAGCAGCTTACCTACAGGGTACTACGAGCAGTACTTC	CASSLPTGYYEQYF
TRBV7-6	many	.	TRBJ2-5	TGTGCCAGCAGCTTAGTAGCCGGCTGGGAGACCCAGTACTTC	CASSLVAGWETQYF
TRBV7-9	.	.	TRBJ1-5	TGTGCCAGCAGCACGGACGGGGTCTATCAGCCCCAGCATTTT	CASSTDGVYQPQHF
TRBV9	many	.	TRBJ1-5	TGTGCCAGCAGCGCCACAGGCTCCGGACAGCCCCAGCATTTT	CASSATGSGQPQHF
TRBV30	many	.	TRBJ2-7	TGTGCCTGGAGAGGAAACTACGAGCAGTACTTC	CAWRGNYEQYF